The sequence of this TCR beta chain was determined in a study of long-term antiretroviral therapy in people with HIV. Broader study findings: Blood, drawn from the mid-2000s to the late 2010s, may reflect older ART regimens.

At the survey level, the v3.0 immunoSEQ assay was run. Here immunoSEQ multiplex PCR was the method, and the copy in TCRdb shows in-frame clones only, minus some. This table has more than 15,000 clones, 65% to 85% appearing once. The CDR3 is 14 amino acids. The V gene's germline CDR1 is KGHSH and CDR2 LQKENI. V was cut by 6 bases and J by 3 bases, with 12 bases left in between. With respect to this clone: Antigen specificity is unknown.

The source of this sequence is a woman aged 35 to 49 with HIV. The specimen comprised unsorted PBMCs, sampled 2.3 years after starting antiretroviral therapy. The chain links TRBV18 to TRBJ1-3; no clear D. The CDR3 loop is CASSQRDSGNTIYF. Here the CDR3 DNA reads TGTGCCAGCTCGCAACGGGATAGTGGAAACACCATATATTTT.